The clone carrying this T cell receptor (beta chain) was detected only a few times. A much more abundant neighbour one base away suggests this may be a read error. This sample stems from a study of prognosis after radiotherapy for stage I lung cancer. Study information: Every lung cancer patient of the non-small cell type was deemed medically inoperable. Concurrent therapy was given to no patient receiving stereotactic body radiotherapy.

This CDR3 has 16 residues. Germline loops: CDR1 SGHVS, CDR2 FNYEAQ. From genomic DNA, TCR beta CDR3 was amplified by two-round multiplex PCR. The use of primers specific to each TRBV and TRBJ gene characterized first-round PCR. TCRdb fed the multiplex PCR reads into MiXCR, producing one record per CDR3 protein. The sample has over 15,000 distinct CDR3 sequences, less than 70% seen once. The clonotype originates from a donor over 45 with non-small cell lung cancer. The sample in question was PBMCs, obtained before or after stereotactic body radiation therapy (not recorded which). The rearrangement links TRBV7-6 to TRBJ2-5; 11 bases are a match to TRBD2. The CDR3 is CASSSETSGRRETQHF. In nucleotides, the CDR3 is TGTGCCAGCAGCTCAGAAACTAGCGGGAGACGGGAGACCCAGCACTTC.